This record looks at one T cell receptor beta chain sequence and its context. Antigen: not known. Clones were sequenced by immunoSEQ multiplex PCR, and TCRdb holds only the in-frame ones, with some missing. The sample records 70,000 or so clones, roughly 92% being singletons. Germline loops: CDR1 SGHRS, CDR2 YFSETQ. The CDR3 runs 13 residues. The ends were cut back, 2 bases at V and 3 bases at J, with 7 bases in the middle. The data were obtained in a study of PD-1 blockade in classical Hodgkin lymphoma. Findings and caveats of the study: Compared with healthy donors, newly diagnosed patients reportedly showed lower baseline TCR diversity. Repertoire difference causes, possibly disease activity or prior therapy, remain undefined.

Documented time point: newly diagnosed, previously untreated cHL patient sample. Untreated, newly diagnosed classical Hodgkin lymphoma PBMCs were used for comparison. The clonotype originates from a human donor with classical Hodgkin lymphoma. Sequenced: peripheral blood mononuclear cells (PBMCs). V is TRBV5-1 and J is TRBJ2-3; D gene unclear. CDR3 sequence: CASSFQFTDTQYF. The CDR3 nucleotides read TGCGCCAGCAGCTTCCAGTTTACAGATACGCAGTATTTT. The entire variable domain, with the rest obtained from reference TRBV5-1 and TRBJ2-3, is as follows: KAGVTQTPRYLIKTRGQQVTLSCSPISGHRSVSWYQQTPGQGLQFLFEYFSETQRNKGNFPGRFSGRQFSNSRSEMNVSTLELGDSALYLCASSFQFTDTQYFGPGTRLTVL.